The 31 T cell receptor beta chains presented below share a single source sample, sequenced in a study of blood T cell repertoires in COVID-19. Using immunoSEQ multiplex PCR, the repertoire was profiled, and TCRdb retains in-frame clones only, with some absent. Here the sample spans 90,000 to 130,000 clones, roughly 84% being singletons. The sample taken for sequencing was peripheral blood. These receptors were obtained from a man aged 35-49 years with acute or convalescent COVID-19.

This chain connects TRBV5-3 to TRBJ2-3; TRBD2 might be the D (6 bases). TRBV5-3 is an ORF for which the function is uncertain. V shed 0 bases and J shed 3 bases, with 17 bases lying between them. This CDR3 contains 17 residues. This CDR3 is CARSLAEARERTDTQYF. In DNA form, the CDR3 reads TGTGCCAGAAGCTTGGCGGAAGCTCGGGAGCGAACAGATACGCAGTATTTT.

The chain couples TRBV19 to TRBJ1-5; TRBD1 agrees at 9 bases. V shed 5 bases, J shed 2 bases, and the junction held 7 bases outside the gene matches. The CDR3 length is 16 residues. Germline loops: CDR1 LNHDA, CDR2 SQIVND (reference sequence). CDR3 protein: CASSLPQGAGNQPQHF. The CDR3 DNA is TGTGCCAGTAGTCTTCCACAGGGGGCAGGCAATCAGCCCCAGCATTTT.

The chain links TRBV10-1 to TRBJ2-3, with D possibly TRBD2 on 5 matching bases. Germline-derived CDR1 and CDR2 are WNHNN and SYGVQD (reference sequence). The CDR3 has 16 residues. Trimming stripped 2 bases from V and 6 bases from J, with 18 bases between. The CDR3 nucleotides are TGCGCCAGCAGTGAGCGCGGGTCAAACTTCATCGATACGCAGTATTTT. Its protein is CASSERGSNFIDTQYF.

This chain joins TRBV29-1 and TRBJ2-5; 10 bases fit TRBD1. CDR1 is SQVTM, CDR2 ANQGSEA, per germline. The CDR3 is 13 residues long. V dropped 6 bases and J dropped 2; count of bases not matched to a gene: 3. The CDR3 here is CSVPGQGQETQYF. The CDR3 DNA reads as TGCAGCGTGCCGGGACAGGGGCAAGAGACCCAGTACTTC.

The rearrangement links TRBV3-1 (or the pseudogene TRBV3-2) to TRBJ2-1; weak D call: TRBD2 (6 bases). V was trimmed by 0 bases and J by 7 bases, leaving 10 bases between them. This CDR3 is built from 14 residues. Germline V gene sequence: CDR1 LGHDT, CDR2 YNNKEL (reference sequence). The CDR3 DNA sequence: TGTGCCAGCAGCCAAGAGGTCGGGAGTAATGAGCAGTTCTTC. It codes for CASSQEVGSNEQFF.

The chain combines TRBV7-9 with TRBJ1-5; D is unresolved. CDR1 is SEHNR, CDR2 FQNEAQ, per germline (reference sequence). The V and J ends lost 5 bases and 1 base respectively, with 9 bases between them. The CDR3 runs to 14 residues. The CDR3 nucleotides are TGTGCCAGCAGCCTCGCGGGGAGCAATCAGCCCCAGCATTTT. It encodes CASSLAGSNQPQHF.

The chain combines TRBV3-1 (or the pseudogene TRBV3-2) with TRBJ2-3; 8 bases match TRBD2. Germline trimming cut 1 base from V and 11 bases from J; bases unmatched to any gene: 8. From germline, CDR1 is LGHDT and CDR2 YNNKEL (reference sequence). CDR3 length equals 14 residues. CDR3 in amino acids: CASSQATQRGLQYF. CDR3 in DNA: TGTGCCAGCAGCCAAGCCACTCAGCGGGGGTTGCAGTATTTT.

This clone has just one count. The rearrangement joins TRBV6-5 to TRBJ2-3, with 8 bases that match TRBD2. Germline-derived CDR1 and CDR2 are MNHEY and SVGAGI. This CDR3 is built from 13 residues. V was pared by 2 bases and J by 5 bases, with 0 bases of the junction left unmatched. The DNA for the CDR3 is TGTGCCAGCAGTTACCGGGGGGGAGATACGCAGTATTTT. Encoded protein: CASSYRGGDTQYF.

This clone was picked up one time. The chain carries TRBV4-3 and TRBJ1-5; TRBD1 might be the D (6 bases). V was cut by 0 bases and J by 2 bases, with 8 bases left in between. Germline-derived CDR1 and CDR2 are LGHNA and YSLEER. The CDR3 spans 15 residues. The CDR3 DNA reads as TGCGCCAGCAGCCAAGAAGCAGGGGGCAATCAGCCCCAGCATTTT. Protein product: CASSQEAGGNQPQHF.

The V gene is TRBV19, the J gene TRBJ2-7, with 14 bases that match TRBD2. The trim removed 5 bases at V and 2 bases at J, leaving 5 bases unmatched. Germline loops: CDR1 LNHDA, CDR2 SQIVND (reference sequence). CDR3 size: 16 residues. DNA for the CDR3: TGTGCCAGTAGTCCCCGGACTAGCGGGAGGACCTACGAGCAGTACTTC. Encoded protein: CASSPRTSGRTYEQYF.

This rearrangement joins TRBV20-1 to TRBJ2-5, with 8 bases lining up with TRBD2. The germline V gene encodes CDR1 DFQATT and CDR2 SNEGSKA (reference sequence). The length of the CDR3 is 15 residues. J gave up 1 base and V 3 bases, and 7 bases lay outside the gene matches. The CDR3 sequence is CSASRILAAQETQYF. CDR3 nucleotide sequence: TGCAGTGCTAGTCGGATACTAGCGGCCCAAGAGACCCAGTACTTC.

CDR3 region: CASTTAGGIGIAFF. As DNA, the CDR3 is TGTGCCAGCACAACTGCGGGGGGGATCGGTATTGCTTTCTTT. J is TRBJ1-1 and V is TRBV2; weak D call: TRBD1 (5 bases). Trimming cost V 7 bases and J 11 bases, with 23 bases left between them. The germline gives CDR1 SNHLY, CDR2 FYNNEI. The CDR3 contains 14 residues.

The chain has TRBV11-2 and TRBJ2-1; 7 bases map to TRBD2. CDR1 is SGHAT, CDR2 FQNNGV, per germline. CDR3 length: 15 residues. With V trimmed by 4 bases and J by 2 bases, 5 bases remained unmatched. CDR3 in amino acids: CASSYQRGPYNEQFF. CDR3 sequence (DNA): TGTGCCAGCAGCTACCAGCGGGGCCCCTACAATGAGCAGTTCTTC.

The genes are TRBV3-1 (or the pseudogene TRBV3-2) and TRBJ2-3; 7 bases map to TRBD2. The V gene end was trimmed by 0 bases and the J gene end by 5 bases; junction bases not matched to a gene: 2. This CDR3 has 14 amino acids. From germline, CDR1 is LGHDT and CDR2 YNNKEL (reference sequence). CDR3 nucleotides: TGTGCCAGCAGCCAAGAGGGAGGGGAAGATACGCAGTATTTT. Residues: CASSQEGGEDTQYF.

V and J are TRBV5-1 and TRBJ1-1; 7 nucleotides align to TRBD1. The length of the CDR3 is 14 residues. The germline V gene has CDR1 SGHRS and CDR2 YFSETQ. J lost 2 bases, V lost 0 bases, and 1 base had no gene match. The CDR3 DNA follows: TGCGCCAGCAGCTTGGAGGGGGCCAACACTGAAGCTTTCTTT. Protein sequence: CASSLEGANTEAFF.

The chain joins TRBV7-3 to TRBJ2-1, with 7 bases aligning to TRBD2. Germline loops: CDR1 SGHTA, CDR2 FQGTGA. The CDR3 is 18 residues long. The ends lost 1 base at V and 8 bases at J; junction bases unmatched: 17. The CDR3 coding sequence is TGTGCCAGCAGCTTAAAGGCCCCGGGGTGGGAGGGCCCGTATGAGCAGTTCTTC. It is translated as CASSLKAPGWEGPYEQFF. Drawing the rest from reference TRBV7-3 and TRBJ2-1, the complete variable domain is GAGVSQTPSNKVTEKGKYVELRCDPISGHTALYWYRQSLGQGPEFLIYFQGTGAADDSGLPNDRFFAVRPEGSVSTLKIQRTERGDSAVYLCASSLKAPGWEGPYEQFFGPGTRLTVL.

V gene TRBV11-2 combines with J gene TRBJ2-7; 7 positions agree with TRBD1. The CDR3 is 17 amino acids. V shed 5 bases, J shed 4 bases, and the junction held 17 bases outside the gene matches. Germline V gene data show CDR1 as SGHAT and CDR2 as FQNNGV. The CDR3 DNA sequence: TGTGCCAGCAGCCCACCCCGGGTGGGGACAGAGACTTACGAGCAGTACTTC. It translates to CASSPPRVGTETYEQYF.

The V and J genes are TRBV18 and TRBJ1-1; the match to TRBD1 covers 10 bases. The CDR3 is 15 amino acids. After removal of 3 bases from V and 4 bases from J, the junction contained 5 bases not matched to a gene. Germline V gene lookup returns CDR1 KGHSH and CDR2 LQKENI. The CDR3 region has the DNA TGTGCCAGCTCACCGAGACAGGGGGCCGGCACTGAAGCTTTCTTT. Translation: CASSPRQGAGTEAFF. The whole variable domain, filled in from reference TRBV18 and TRBJ1-1, reads NAGVMQNPRHLVRRRGQEARLRCSPMKGHSHVYWYRQLPEEGLKFMVYLQKENIIDESGMPKERFSAEFPKEGPSILRIQQVVRGDSAAYFCASSPRQGAGTEAFFGQGTRLTVV.

The V and J genes are TRBV27 and TRBJ2-7; D possibly corresponds to TRBD2 (6 bases). V lost 3 bases, J lost 3 bases, and 12 bases lay in between. Germline lookup yields CDR1 MNHEY and CDR2 SMNVEV (reference sequence). The length of the CDR3 is 14 residues. The CDR3, as DNA: TGTGCCAGCAGTTTCGACGGGAGAGGCTACGAGCAGTACTTC. This encodes CASSFDGRGYEQYF.

This clone was seen a handful of times. The chain recombines TRBV11-2 with TRBJ2-1; perhaps TRBD1 as D (5 bases). CDR1 SGHAT and CDR2 FQNNGV come from the germline V gene. Trimming pared 3 bases from V and 10 bases from J, leaving 16 bases between. The CDR3 is made up of 14 amino acids. The CDR3 nucleotides read TGTGCCAGCAGCTTTAGACCCAGGGTTTTAGAGCAGTTCTTC. Protein sequence: CASSFRPRVLEQFF.

This rearrangement joins TRBV10-2 to TRBJ2-7, with 10 bases lining up with TRBD1. This CDR3 spans 15 amino acids. V lost 3 bases to trimming and J lost 5 bases; unmatched junction nucleotides: 7. The germline V gene has CDR1 WSHSY and CDR2 SAAADI. Here the CDR3 DNA reads TGCGCCAGCAGTGATCAGACAGGGGGCCGGAACGAGCAGTACTTC. Translating gives CASSDQTGGRNEQYF.

This chain connects TRBV6-2 or TRBV6-3 to TRBJ1-2; D might be TRBD1 (6 bases). Between the trimmed V and J ends, which lost 3 bases and 8 bases, there was a span of 13 bases. The CDR3 runs to 13 residues. CDR1 and CDR2 from the germline V gene are MNHEY and SVGEGT. The CDR3: CASSYLGRGGYTF. In DNA, the CDR3 is TGTGCCAGCAGTTATCTCGGAAGGGGGGGCTACACCTTC.

The gene calls are TRBV6-5 and TRBJ2-1, with D perhaps TRBD1 (7 bases). Germline V gene sequence: CDR1 MNHEY, CDR2 SVGAGI. V lost 7 bases and J 4 bases, leaving 17 bases between the germline ends. This CDR3 is 15 amino acids long. The CDR3 DNA is TGTGCCAGCACCGAACGGGGGACAGTTTACAATGAGCAGTTCTTC. Its translation: CASTERGTVYNEQFF.

The chain has TRBV2 and TRBJ1-6, with 8 bases matching TRBD1. J lost 7 bases, V lost 6 bases, and 8 bases had no gene match. Germline lookup yields CDR1 SNHLY and CDR2 FYNNEI. This CDR3 spans 15 amino acids. DNA for the CDR3: TGTGCCAGCAGGGGGGTACGGACAGGGAATTCACCCCTCCACTTT. Its translation: CASRGVRTGNSPLHF.

This clone was counted once. The V call is TRBV6-6, the J call TRBJ1-6, with 9 bases identical to TRBD1. CDR3 length equals 16 residues. Germline V gene sequence: CDR1 MNHNY, CDR2 SVGAGI (reference sequence). Trimming at V came to 3 bases and at J to 10 bases, leaving 10 bases not matched to a gene. The CDR3 DNA is TGTGCCAGCAGTTATTACCGGGACAGGGTTTCGTCACCCCTCCACTTT. Translated: CASSYYRDRVSSPLHF.

The chain links TRBV12-3 or TRBV12-4 to TRBJ1-5, with 7 bases fitting TRBD1. The CDR3 sequence is 13 residues long. V lost 3 bases to trimming and J lost 4 bases; unmatched junction nucleotides: 0. CDR3 residues: CASSLGQNQPQHF. The CDR3, as DNA: TGTGCCAGCAGTTTGGGACAGAATCAGCCCCAGCATTTT.

A remark on this clone: At one end the junction does not follow the germline gene, possibly because of a read error. The rearrangement uses TRBV6-5 and TRBJ2-7; D call uncertain. The CDR3 length is 14 residues. Looked up from germline, CDR1 is MNHEY and CDR2 is SVGAGI. CDR3 protein: CASSYSWQAYEQYF. CDR3 DNA sequence: TGTGCTAGCAGTTACTCTTGGCAGGCCTACGAGCAGTACTTC.

This chain connects TRBV12-3 or TRBV12-4 to TRBJ2-7; D is possibly TRBD1 (5 bases). V was pared by 6 bases and J by 2 bases, with 8 bases between. The CDR3 covers 12 residues. The CDR3 sequence: CASSPGPYEQYF. CDR3 in DNA: TGTGCCAGCAGCCCAGGGCCCTACGAGCAGTACTTC.

This chain uses TRBV7-9 with TRBJ2-5; 8 nucleotides align to TRBD1. Germline V gene lookup returns CDR1 SEHNR and CDR2 FQNEAQ (reference sequence). The CDR3 extends over 15 amino acids. The V segment lost 1 base and the J segment 5 bases; nucleotides outside the gene matches: 6. CDR3 in amino acids: CASSLERQGAETQYF. The CDR3 bases are TGTGCCAGCAGCTTAGAGCGCCAGGGGGCTGAGACCCAGTACTTC.

The chain has TRBV6-5 and TRBJ1-5, with TRBD1 identical over 7 bases. This CDR3 region has 14 residues. Germline CDR1 and CDR2: MNHEY and SVGAGI. V lost 7 bases to trimming and J lost 5 bases; unmatched junction nucleotides: 8. The CDR3 spells CASTLGGADQPQHF. As DNA, the CDR3 is TGTGCCAGCACCCTAGGGGGCGCCGATCAGCCCCAGCATTTT.

J is TRBJ2-3 and V is TRBV4-2; 10 bases are a match to TRBD2. J was trimmed by 0 bases and V by 4 bases; bases with no gene match: 4. The CDR3 is 16 amino acids. Germline V CDR1 and CDR2: LGHNA, YNFKEQ. CDR3: CASSLGLAESTDTQYF. For the CDR3, the DNA is TGTGCCAGCAGCCTCGGACTAGCGGAGAGCACAGATACGCAGTATTTT.